The subject of this entry is one TCR beta chain. What it binds is unknown. Researchers used the Oncomine TCR Beta short-read assay to sequence DNA from cultured CD4+ T cells. MiXCR was run by TCRdb on the PCR reads, yielding one entry per CDR3 protein. The profile covers about 23,000 distinct CDR3 sequences, with around two thirds appearing a single time and about 22% taken by the ten largest. The data were obtained in a study of vaccination and CD4 T cells after COVID-19. Overall study: Convalescent donors totaled six males and four females, including two who were Hispanic.

The treatment: roughly 10-day PBMC culture with coronavirus spike peptide pools or control peptides (ViraFEST assay). There are 16 residues in the CDR3. Here the sequenced sample was CD4+ T cells from blood, cultured in vitro, taken after SARS-CoV-2 vaccination. The source is a human donor who received a COVID-19 vaccine. The V and J genes are TRBV21-1 and TRBJ1-2; the DNA was not used to check the table's D call, TRBD1. TRBV21-1 is described as a pseudogene. CDR3 nucleotide sequence: TGTGCCAGCAGCTCTGCGACAGTTCACACCCTCTATGGCTACACCTTC. Protein product: CASSSATVHTLYGYTF.